This record covers a single T cell receptor beta chain. Unique molecular identifiers were incorporated when the TCRbeta library was constructed. One entry per CDR3 protein results from TCRdb running MiXCR on the PCR reads. The table records nearly 550,000 distinct CDR3 sequences, about a sixth of them present only once. The entry originates in a study of T-cell reconstitution after alpha-beta-depleted transplantation in children. The receptor's source is a human donor who donated a stem cell graft to a child with acute lymphoblastic leukemia. The specimen was PBMCs from the stem cell graft donor, collected from the stem cell graft.

CDR3 protein: CASSLGLAAPNEQFF. The CDR3 bases are TGTGCCAGCAGCCTCGGGCTAGCTGCCCCCAATGAGCAGTTCTTC. V gene TRBV7-3 combines with J gene TRBJ2-1, with D perhaps TRBD2 (5 bases). Trimming left V 5 bases short and J 6 bases short, with 17 bases between. Germline-derived CDR1 and CDR2 are SGHTA and FQGTGA. The CDR3 is 15 residues long.